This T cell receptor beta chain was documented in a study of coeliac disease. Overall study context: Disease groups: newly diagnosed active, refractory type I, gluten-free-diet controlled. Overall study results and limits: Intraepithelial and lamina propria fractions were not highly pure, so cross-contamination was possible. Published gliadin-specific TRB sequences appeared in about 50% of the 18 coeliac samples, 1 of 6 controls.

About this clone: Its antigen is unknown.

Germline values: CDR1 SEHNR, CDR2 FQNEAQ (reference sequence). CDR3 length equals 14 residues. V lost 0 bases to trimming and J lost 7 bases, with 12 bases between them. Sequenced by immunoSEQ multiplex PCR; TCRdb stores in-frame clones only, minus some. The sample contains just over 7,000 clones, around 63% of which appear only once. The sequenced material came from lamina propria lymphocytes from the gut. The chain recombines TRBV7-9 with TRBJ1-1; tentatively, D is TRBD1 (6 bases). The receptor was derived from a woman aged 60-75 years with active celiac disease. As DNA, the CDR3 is TGTGCCAGCAGCTTAGCAGCCCTGACAGGTGAAGCTTTCTTT. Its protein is CASSLAALTGEAFF.